This T cell receptor (beta chain) was sequenced for a study of control samples from healthy donors and cancer patients. This CDR3 is built from 11 residues. The germline V gene encodes CDR1 LGHDT and CDR2 YNNKEL (reference sequence). Between the trimmed V and J ends, which lost 0 bases and 10 bases, there was a span of 6 bases. Libraries were prepared by immunoSEQ multiplex PCR; TCRdb keeps only in-frame clonotypes and omits some of them. Here the sample spans some 130,000 clones, approximately 91% being singletons. The sample was blood. This chain connects TRBV3-1 (or the pseudogene TRBV3-2) to TRBJ1-1; no definite D call. This clonotype was sampled from a woman in her twenties or thirties in good health. The CDR3 coding sequence is TGTGCCAGCAGCCAAGAGGGCAGAGCTTTCTTT. Translation gives CASSQEGRAFF.